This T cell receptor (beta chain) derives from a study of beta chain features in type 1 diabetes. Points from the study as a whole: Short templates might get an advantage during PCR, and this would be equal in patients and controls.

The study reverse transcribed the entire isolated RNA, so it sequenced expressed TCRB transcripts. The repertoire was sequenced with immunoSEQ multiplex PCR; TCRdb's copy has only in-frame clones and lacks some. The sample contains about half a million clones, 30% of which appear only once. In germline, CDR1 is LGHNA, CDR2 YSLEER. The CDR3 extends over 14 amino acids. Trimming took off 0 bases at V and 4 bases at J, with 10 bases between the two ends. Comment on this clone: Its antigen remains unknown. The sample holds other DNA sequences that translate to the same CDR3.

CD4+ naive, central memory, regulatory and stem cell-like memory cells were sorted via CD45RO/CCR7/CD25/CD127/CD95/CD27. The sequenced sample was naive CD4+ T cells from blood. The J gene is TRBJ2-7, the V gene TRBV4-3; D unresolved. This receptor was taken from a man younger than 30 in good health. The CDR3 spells CASSQEVSSYEQYF. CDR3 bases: TGCGCCAGCAGCCAAGAGGTTTCTTCTTACGAGCAGTACTTC.